A selection of T cell receptor beta chains follows, all from one sample in a study of blood T cell repertoires in COVID-19. The assay was immunoSEQ multiplex PCR, and TCRdb's table has in-frame clones only and misses some. Here the sample spans fewer than 300,000 clones, approximately 93% being singletons. Sequenced input: peripheral blood. These receptors came from a woman younger than 45 with COVID-19, enrolled during active disease. CDR3s include the opening cysteine and the closing phenylalanine or tryptophan. Each record gives: CDR3 length, D gene, clone size, V gene, J gene, CDR3 protein, CDR3 DNA. D genes are given only for firm matches. Clone size is stated in some rows and not others, as once, few, many or a class when expanded.

15	-	-	TRBV7-8	TRBJ2-1	CASSSGQGEYNEQFF	TGTGCCAGCAGCTCGGGACAAGGGGAATACAATGAGCAGTTCTTC
13	-	once	TRBV6-2/TRBV6-3	TRBJ2-3	CASSYSLTDTQYF	TGTGCCAGCAGTTACTCACTAACAGATACGCAGTATTTT
15	-	-	TRBV7-8	TRBJ2-3	CASSFVAARTDTQYF	TGTGCCAGCAGCTTCGTCGCGGCTCGCACAGATACGCAGTATTTT
16	TRBD1	-	TRBV4-1	TRBJ1-5	CASSQGTGGNNQPQHF	TGCGCCAGCAGCCAAGGGACAGGGGGAAACAATCAGCCCCAGCATTTT
15	-	-	TRBV19	TRBJ2-2	CASLQGNSYGGELFF	TGTGCCAGCCTCCAGGGTAACAGTTACGGCGGGGAGCTGTTTTTT
15	TRBD1	-	TRBV19	TRBJ1-1	CASSIQGGVPSEAFF	TGTGCCAGTAGTATTCAGGGGGGCGTACCCTCTGAAGCTTTCTTT
18	TRBD1	-	TRBV19	TRBJ1-6	CASRLTPDRGSNNSPLHF	TGTGCCAGTCGACTAACTCCGGACAGGGGATCGAATAATTCACCCCTCCACTTT
15	TRBD2	-	TRBV7-3	TRBJ2-1	CASSSGTSGNNEQFF	TGTGCCAGCAGCTCCGGGACTAGCGGGAACAATGAGCAGTTCTTC
16	TRBD1	-	TRBV6-1	TRBJ1-1	CASSDLTGSLNTEAFF	TGTGCCAGCAGTGACTTGACAGGGTCCTTGAACACTGAAGCTTTCTTT
15	-	once	TRBV19	TRBJ1-5	CASSPTDISNQPQHF	TGTGCCAGTAGTCCAACAGATATCAGCAATCAGCCCCAGCATTTT
17	TRBD1	-	TRBV5-5	TRBJ2-2	CASSSTSTGTNTGELFF	TGTGCCAGCAGCTCGACGTCGACAGGGACGAACACCGGGGAGCTGTTTTTT
13	TRBD1	-	TRBV4-2	TRBJ2-1	CASSGTVSNEQFF	TGTGCCAGCAGCGGGACAGTCAGCAATGAGCAGTTCTTC
15	TRBD1	-	TRBV7-8	TRBJ2-5	CASSSTGEIAETQYF	TGTGCCAGCAGCTCTACAGGGGAGATCGCGGAGACCCAGTACTTC
15	TRBD1	-	TRBV28	TRBJ2-4	CASSTTGKAKNIQYF	TGTGCCAGCAGCACGACAGGGAAAGCCAAAAACATTCAGTACTTC
17	-	-	TRBV21-1	TRBJ2-7	CASSKVSRRATFSGQYF	TGTGCCAGCAGCAAAGTGTCGCGGCGGGCAACCTTTTCGGGGCAGTACTTC
15	-	-	TRBV10-3	TRBJ1-2	CAISDARAGDNGYTF	TGTGCCATCAGCGATGCTCGGGCAGGGGATAATGGCTACACCTTC
15	-	-	TRBV27	TRBJ1-3	CASRDRAGYGNTIYF	TGTGCCAGCAGGGACAGAGCGGGGTATGGAAACACCATATATTTT
12	TRBD1	-	TRBV7-9	TRBJ2-7	CASGQGEYEQYF	TGTGCCAGCGGACAGGGGGAATACGAGCAGTACTTC
20	TRBD2	-	TRBV10-3	TRBJ2-1	CAISESIASGRSRSYNEQFF	TGTGCCATCAGTGAGTCGATAGCTAGCGGGAGGTCCCGCTCCTACAATGAGCAGTTCTTC
17	-	-	TRBV21-1	TRBJ2-4	CASSKKGKGGTENIQYF	TGTGCCAGCAGCAAAAAAGGAAAGGGCGGGACGGAAAACATTCAGTACTTC
14	TRBD2	-	TRBV29-1	TRBJ2-1	CSAVPSGRNDEQFF	TGCAGCGCCGTCCCTAGCGGGAGAAACGATGAGCAGTTCTTC
13	-	-	TRBV12-3/TRBV12-4	TRBJ2-5	CASSSGSQETQYF	TGTGCCAGCAGTTCCGGGAGCCAAGAGACCCAGTACTTC
15	TRBD2	-	TRBV19	TRBJ2-3	CASSTTSGSTDTQYF	TGTGCCAGTAGTACGACTAGCGGGAGCACAGATACGCAGTATTTT
13	-	few	TRBV5-1	TRBJ2-1	CASSESVPVEQFF	TGCGCCAGCAGCGAGTCGGTCCCGGTTGAGCAGTTCTTC
11	-	-	TRBV20-1	TRBJ2-7	CSAADSYEQYF	TGCAGTGCCGCCGACAGTTACGAGCAGTACTTC
13	TRBD1	-	TRBV6-5	TRBJ2-7	CASGWDRGYEQYF	TGTGCCAGCGGGTGGGACAGGGGCTACGAGCAGTACTTC
15	-	-	TRBV9	TRBJ1-3	CASSVTQRAGNTIYF	TGTGCCAGCAGCGTAACGCAGCGGGCTGGAAACACCATATATTTT
17	TRBD2	-	TRBV19	TRBJ2-1	CASTKWASGSSYNEQFF	TGTGCCAGTACAAAGTGGGCTAGCGGGAGCTCCTACAATGAGCAGTTCTTC